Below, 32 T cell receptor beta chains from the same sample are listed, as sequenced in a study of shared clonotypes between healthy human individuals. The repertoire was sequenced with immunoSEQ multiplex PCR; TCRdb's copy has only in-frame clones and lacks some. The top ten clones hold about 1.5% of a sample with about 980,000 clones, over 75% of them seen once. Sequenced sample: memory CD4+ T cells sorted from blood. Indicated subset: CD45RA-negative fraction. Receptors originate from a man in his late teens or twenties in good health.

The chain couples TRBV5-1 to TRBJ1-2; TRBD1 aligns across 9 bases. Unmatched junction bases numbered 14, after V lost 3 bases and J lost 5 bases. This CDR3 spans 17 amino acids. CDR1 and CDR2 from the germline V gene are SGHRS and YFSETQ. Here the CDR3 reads CASSSSGQGRGNYGYTF. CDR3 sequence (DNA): TGCGCCAGCAGCTCGTCGGGACAGGGCCGCGGAAATTATGGCTACACCTTC.

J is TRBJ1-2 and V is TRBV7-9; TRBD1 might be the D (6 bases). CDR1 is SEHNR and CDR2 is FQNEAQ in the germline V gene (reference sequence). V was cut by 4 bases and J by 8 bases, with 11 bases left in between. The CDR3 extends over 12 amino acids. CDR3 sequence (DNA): TGTGCCAGCAGCTGGGGGGCGCAGGGCTACACCTTC. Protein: CASSWGAQGYTF. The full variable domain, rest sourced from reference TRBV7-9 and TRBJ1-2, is DTGVSQNPRHKITKRGQNVTFRCDPISEHNRLYWYRQTLGQGPEFLTYFQNEAQLEKSRLLSDRFSAERPKGSFSTLEIQRTEQGDSAMYLCASSWGAQGYTFGSGTRLTVV.

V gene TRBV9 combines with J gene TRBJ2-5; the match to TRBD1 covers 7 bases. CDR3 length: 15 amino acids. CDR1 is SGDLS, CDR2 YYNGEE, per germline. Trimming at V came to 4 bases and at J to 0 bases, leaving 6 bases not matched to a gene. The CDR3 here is CASSPRDSYQETQYF. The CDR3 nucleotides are TGTGCCAGCAGCCCAAGGGACAGTTACCAAGAGACCCAGTACTTC.

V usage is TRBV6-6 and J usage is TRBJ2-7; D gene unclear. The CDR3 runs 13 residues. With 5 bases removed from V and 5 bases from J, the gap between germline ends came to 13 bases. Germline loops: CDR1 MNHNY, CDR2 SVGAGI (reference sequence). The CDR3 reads CASSPPPSHEQYF. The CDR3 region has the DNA TGTGCCAGCAGTCCCCCTCCGTCACACGAGCAGTACTTC.

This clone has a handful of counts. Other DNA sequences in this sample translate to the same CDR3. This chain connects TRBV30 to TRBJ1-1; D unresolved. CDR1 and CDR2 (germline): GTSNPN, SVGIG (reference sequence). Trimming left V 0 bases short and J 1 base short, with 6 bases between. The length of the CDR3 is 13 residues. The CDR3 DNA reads TGTGCCTGGAGTGTACAACGGAACACTGAAGCTTTCTTT. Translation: CAWSVQRNTEAFF.

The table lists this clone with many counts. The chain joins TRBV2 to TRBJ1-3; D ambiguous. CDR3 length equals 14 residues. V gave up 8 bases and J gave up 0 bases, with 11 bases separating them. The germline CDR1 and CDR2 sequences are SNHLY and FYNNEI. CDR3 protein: CASVSGFSGNTIYF. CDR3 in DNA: TGTGCCAGCGTCTCGGGGTTCTCTGGAAACACCATATATTTT.

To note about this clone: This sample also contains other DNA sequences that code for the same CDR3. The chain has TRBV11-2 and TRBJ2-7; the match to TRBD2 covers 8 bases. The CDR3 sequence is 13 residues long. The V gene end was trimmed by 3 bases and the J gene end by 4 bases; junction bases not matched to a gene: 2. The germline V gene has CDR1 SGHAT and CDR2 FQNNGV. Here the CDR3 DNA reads TGTGCCAGCAGCTTGGGACTAGTATACGAGCAGTACTTC. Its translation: CASSLGLVYEQYF.

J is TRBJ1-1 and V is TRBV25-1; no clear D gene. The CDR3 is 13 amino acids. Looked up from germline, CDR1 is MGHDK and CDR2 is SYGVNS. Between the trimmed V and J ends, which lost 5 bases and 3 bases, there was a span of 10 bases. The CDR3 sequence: CASSHQRYTEAFF. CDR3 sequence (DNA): TGTGCCAGCAGTCATCAAAGGTACACTGAAGCTTTCTTT.

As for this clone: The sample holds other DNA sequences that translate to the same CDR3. The CDR3 sequence is CASSEALGSNEQFF. CDR3 DNA: TGTGCCAGCAGTGAAGCTCTGGGGTCCAATGAGCAGTTCTTC. The genes are TRBV6-1 and TRBJ2-1; D call uncertain. V was clipped by 0 bases and J by 6 bases, with 9 bases between them. This CDR3 comprises 14 residues. Germline V gives CDR1 MNHNS, CDR2 SASEGT.

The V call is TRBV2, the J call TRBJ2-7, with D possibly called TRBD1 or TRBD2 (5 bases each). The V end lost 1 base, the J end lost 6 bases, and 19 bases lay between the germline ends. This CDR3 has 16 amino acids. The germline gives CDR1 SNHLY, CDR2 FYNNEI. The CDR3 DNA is TGTGCCAGCAGTGAAGAATCTGCAGGGACCATCCGCGAGCAGTACTTC. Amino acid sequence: CASSEESAGTIREQYF. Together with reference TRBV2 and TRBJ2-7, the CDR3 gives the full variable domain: EPEVTQTPSHQVTQMGQEVILRCVPISNHLYFYWYRQILGQKVEFLVSFYNNEISEKSEIFDDQFSVERPDGSNFTLKIRSTKLEDSAMYFCASSEESAGTIREQYFGPGTRLTVT.

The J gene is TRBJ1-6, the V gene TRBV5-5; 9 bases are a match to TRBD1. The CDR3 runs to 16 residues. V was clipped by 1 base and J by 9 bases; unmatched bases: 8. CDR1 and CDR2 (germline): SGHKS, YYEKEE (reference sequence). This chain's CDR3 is CASSLFPGQGSSPLHF. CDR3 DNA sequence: TGTGCCAGCAGCTTGTTCCCGGGACAGGGAAGTTCACCCCTCCACTTT.

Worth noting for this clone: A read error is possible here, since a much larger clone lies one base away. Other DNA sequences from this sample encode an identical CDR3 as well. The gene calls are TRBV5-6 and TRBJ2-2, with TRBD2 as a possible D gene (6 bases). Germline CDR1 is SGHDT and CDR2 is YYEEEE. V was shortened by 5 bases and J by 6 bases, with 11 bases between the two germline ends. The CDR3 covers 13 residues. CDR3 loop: CASSSGGAGELFF. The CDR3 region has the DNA TGTGCCAGCAGTAGCGGAGGGGCCGGGGAGCTGTTTTTT.

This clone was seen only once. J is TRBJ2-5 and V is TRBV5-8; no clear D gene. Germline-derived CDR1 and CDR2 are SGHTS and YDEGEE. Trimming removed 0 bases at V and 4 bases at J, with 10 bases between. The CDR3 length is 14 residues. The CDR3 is CASSLGVGSETQYF. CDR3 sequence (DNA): TGTGCCAGCAGCTTGGGAGTGGGGTCAGAGACCCAGTACTTC.

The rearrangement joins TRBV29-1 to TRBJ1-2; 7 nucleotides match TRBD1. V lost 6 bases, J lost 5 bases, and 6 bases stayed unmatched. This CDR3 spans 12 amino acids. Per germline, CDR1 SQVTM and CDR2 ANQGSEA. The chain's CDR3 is CSVATGEYGYTF. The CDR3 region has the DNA TGCAGCGTCGCCACAGGGGAATATGGCTACACCTTC.

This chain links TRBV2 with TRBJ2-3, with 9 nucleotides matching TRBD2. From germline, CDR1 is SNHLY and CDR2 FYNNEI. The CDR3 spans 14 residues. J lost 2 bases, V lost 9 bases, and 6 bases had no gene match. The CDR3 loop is CARGAGGITDTQYF. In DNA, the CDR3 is TGTGCCAGGGGAGCGGGGGGCATCACAGATACGCAGTATTTT. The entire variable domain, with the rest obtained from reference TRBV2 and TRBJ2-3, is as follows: EPEVTQTPSHQVTQMGQEVILRCVPISNHLYFYWYRQILGQKVEFLVSFYNNEISEKSEIFDDQFSVERPDGSNFTLKIRSTKLEDSAMYFCARGAGGITDTQYFGPGTRLTVL.

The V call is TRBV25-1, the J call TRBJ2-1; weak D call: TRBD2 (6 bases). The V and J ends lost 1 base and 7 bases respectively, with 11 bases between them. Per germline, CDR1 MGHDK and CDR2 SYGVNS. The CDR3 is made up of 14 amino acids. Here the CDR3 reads CASSEFGGKNEQFF. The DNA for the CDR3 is TGTGCCAGCAGTGAATTTGGCGGGAAGAATGAGCAGTTCTTC.

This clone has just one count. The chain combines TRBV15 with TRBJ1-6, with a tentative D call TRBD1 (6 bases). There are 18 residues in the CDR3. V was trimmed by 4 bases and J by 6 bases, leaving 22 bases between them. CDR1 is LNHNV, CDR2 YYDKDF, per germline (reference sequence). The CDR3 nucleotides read TGTGCCACCAGCATCAGTGTTCTCCCTCGGGGGCGTAATTCACCCCTCCACTTT. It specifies CATSISVLPRGRNSPLHF. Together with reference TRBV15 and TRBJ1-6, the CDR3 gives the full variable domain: DAMVIQNPRYQVTQFGKPVTLSCSQTLNHNVMYWYQQKSSQAPKLLFHYYDKDFNNEADTPDNFQSRRPNTSFCFLDIRSPGLGDTAMYLCATSISVLPRGRNSPLHFGNGTRLTVT.

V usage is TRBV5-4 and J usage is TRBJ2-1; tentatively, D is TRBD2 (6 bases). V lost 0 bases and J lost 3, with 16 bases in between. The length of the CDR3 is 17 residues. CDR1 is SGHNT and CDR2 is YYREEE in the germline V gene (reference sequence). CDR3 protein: CASSLAIGAGSYNEQFF. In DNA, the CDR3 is TGTGCCAGCAGCTTGGCAATTGGAGCGGGCAGCTACAATGAGCAGTTCTTC.

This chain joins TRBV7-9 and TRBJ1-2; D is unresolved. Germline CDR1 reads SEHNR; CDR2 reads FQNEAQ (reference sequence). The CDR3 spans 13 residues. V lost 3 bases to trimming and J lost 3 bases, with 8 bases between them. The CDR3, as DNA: TGTGCCAGCAGCTTTCCCCCAGACTATGGCTACACCTTC. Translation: CASSFPPDYGYTF.

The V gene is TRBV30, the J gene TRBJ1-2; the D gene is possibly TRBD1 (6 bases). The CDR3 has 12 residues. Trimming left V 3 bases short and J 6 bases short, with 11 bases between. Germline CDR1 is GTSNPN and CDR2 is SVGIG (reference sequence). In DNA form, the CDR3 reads TGTGCCTGGAGCCCCAGGGGTGATGGCTACACCTTC. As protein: CAWSPRGDGYTF.

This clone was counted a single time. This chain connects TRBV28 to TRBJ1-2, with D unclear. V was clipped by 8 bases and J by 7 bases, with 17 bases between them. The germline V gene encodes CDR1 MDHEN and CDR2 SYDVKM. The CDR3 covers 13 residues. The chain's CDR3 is CASSMGSPSGYTF. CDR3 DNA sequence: TGTGCCAGCTCGATGGGCAGTCCGAGTGGCTACACCTTC.

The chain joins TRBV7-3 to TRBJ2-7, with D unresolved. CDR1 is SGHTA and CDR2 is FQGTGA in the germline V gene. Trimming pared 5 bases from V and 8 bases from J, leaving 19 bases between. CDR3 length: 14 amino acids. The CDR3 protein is CASSPKIDSFKQYF. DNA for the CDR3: TGTGCCAGCAGCCCGAAAATCGACTCCTTTAAGCAGTACTTC.

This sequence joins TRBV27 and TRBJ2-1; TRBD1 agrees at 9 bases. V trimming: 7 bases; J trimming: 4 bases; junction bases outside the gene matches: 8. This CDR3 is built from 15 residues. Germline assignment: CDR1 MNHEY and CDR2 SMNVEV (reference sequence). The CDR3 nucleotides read TGTGCCAGCACCCCGGGGACAGGGAGGTACAATGAGCAGTTCTTC. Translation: CASTPGTGRYNEQFF.

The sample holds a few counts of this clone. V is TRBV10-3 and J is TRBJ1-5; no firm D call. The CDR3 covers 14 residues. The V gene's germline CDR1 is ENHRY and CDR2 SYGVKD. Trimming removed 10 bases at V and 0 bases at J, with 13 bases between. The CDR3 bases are TGTGCCACAAGCACGGGAAATAGCAATCAGCCCCAGCATTTT. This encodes CATSTGNSNQPQHF.

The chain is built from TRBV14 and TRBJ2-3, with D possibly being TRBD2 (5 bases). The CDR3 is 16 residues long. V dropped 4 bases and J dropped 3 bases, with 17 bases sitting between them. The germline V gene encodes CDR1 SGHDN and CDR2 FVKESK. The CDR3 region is CASSLRGRLNTDTQYF. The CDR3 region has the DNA TGTGCCAGCAGCCTTCGGGGTCGACTTAATACAGATACGCAGTATTTT.

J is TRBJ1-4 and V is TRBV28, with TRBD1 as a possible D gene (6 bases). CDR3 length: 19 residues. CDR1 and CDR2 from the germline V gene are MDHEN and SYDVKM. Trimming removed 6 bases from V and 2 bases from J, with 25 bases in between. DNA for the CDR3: TGTGCCAGCAGGCGGAACAGGGTTTCAATTGTCGTCACTAATGAAAAACTGTTTTTT. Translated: CASRRNRVSIVVTNEKLFF.

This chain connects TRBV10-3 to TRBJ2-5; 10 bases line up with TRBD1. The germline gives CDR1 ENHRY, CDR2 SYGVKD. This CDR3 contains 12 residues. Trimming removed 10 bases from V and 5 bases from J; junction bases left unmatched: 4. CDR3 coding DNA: TGTGCCACCGGGACAGGGGATGAGACCCAGTACTTC. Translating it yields CATGTGDETQYF.

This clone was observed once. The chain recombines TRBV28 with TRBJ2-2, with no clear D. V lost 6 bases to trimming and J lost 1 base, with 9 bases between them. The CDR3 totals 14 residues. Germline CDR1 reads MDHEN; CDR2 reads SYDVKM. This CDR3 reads CASSLLGNTGELFF. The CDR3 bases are TGTGCCAGCAGCCTTCTAGGGAACACCGGGGAGCTGTTTTTT.

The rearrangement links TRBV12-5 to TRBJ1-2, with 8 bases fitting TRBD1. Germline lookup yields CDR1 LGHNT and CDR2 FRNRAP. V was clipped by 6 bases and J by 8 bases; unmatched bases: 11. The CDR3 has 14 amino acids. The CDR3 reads CASGGQGWSGGYTF. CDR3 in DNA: TGTGCTAGTGGAGGACAGGGATGGTCTGGAGGCTACACCTTC.

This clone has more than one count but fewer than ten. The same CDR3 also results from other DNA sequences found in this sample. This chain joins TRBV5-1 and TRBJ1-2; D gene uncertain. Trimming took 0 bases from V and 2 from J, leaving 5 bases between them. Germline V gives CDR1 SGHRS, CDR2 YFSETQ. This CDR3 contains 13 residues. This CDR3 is CASSLGANYGYTF. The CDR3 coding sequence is TGCGCCAGCAGCTTGGGGGCCAACTATGGCTACACCTTC.

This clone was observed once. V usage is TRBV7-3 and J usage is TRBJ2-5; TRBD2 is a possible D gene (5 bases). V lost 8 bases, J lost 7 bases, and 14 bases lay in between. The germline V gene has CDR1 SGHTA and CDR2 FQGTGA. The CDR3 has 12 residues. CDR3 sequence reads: CASGNGAGTQYF. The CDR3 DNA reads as TGTGCCAGCGGTAACGGCGCGGGGACCCAGTACTTC.

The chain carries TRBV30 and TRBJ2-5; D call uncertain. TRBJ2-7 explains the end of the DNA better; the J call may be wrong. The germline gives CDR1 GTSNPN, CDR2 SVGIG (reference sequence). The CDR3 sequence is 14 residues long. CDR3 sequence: CAWSPRGPYSEQYF. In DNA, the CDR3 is TGTGCCTGGAGTCCTCGCGGCCCTTATTCCGAGCAGTACTTC.